This T cell receptor beta chain was obtained from a study of cytomegalovirus exposure and HLA in healthy donors. J gave up 5 bases and V 3 bases, and 7 bases lay outside the gene matches. In germline, CDR1 is MNHNS, CDR2 SASEGT. This CDR3 comprises 16 residues. The primer mix had 60 Vbeta and 13 Jbeta primers. Using immunoSEQ multiplex PCR, the repertoire was profiled, and TCRdb retains in-frame clones only, with some absent. Of 150,000 to 200,000 clones in the sample, around 80% are singletons; the top ten hold 5.5% to 8%. This TCR was sampled from a woman aged 25 to 39 in good health and CMV-seropositive. The sequenced sample was PBMCs. The chain combines TRBV6-1 with TRBJ2-1; 10 nucleotides agree with TRBD1. The DNA for the CDR3 is TGTGCCAGCAGTGAGGCGGGACAGGGGATACACAATGAGCAGTTCTTC. This codes for CASSEAGQGIHNEQFF.